This T cell receptor beta chain was sequenced in a study of blood T cell repertoires in COVID-19. Study processing details: Estimation of nucleated cell counts relied on the amplification of reference gene primers. Only in-frame clones appear in the TCRdb table, and some are missing; sequencing was by immunoSEQ multiplex PCR. The V and J calls and clone size come from that table; D and trimming were worked out from the DNA. The table records about 250,000 clones, about 80% of them present only once. J was trimmed by 5 bases and V by 4 bases; bases with no gene match: 5. The CDR3 is 15 residues long. Germline values: CDR1 SNHLY, CDR2 FYNNEI.

The V gene is TRBV2, the J gene TRBJ2-2, with 9 bases aligning to TRBD1. This receptor was taken from a man aged 80 or over with acute or convalescent COVID-19. Input material: peripheral blood. The CDR3 DNA follows: TGTGCCAGCAGTGCTAACAGGGGGCGAACCGGGGAGCTGTTTTTT. Amino acid sequence: CASSANRGRTGELFF.